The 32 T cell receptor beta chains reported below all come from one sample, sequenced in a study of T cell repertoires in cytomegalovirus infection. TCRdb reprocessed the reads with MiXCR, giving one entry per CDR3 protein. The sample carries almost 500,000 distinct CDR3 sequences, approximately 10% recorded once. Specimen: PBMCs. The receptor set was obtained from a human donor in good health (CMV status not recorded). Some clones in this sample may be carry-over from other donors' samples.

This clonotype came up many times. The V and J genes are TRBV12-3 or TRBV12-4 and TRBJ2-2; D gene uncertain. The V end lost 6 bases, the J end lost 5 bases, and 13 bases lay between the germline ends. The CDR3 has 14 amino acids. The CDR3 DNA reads TGTGCCAGCAGCCTCATAGATCTAACCGGGGAGCTGTTTTTT. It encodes CASSLIDLTGELFF.

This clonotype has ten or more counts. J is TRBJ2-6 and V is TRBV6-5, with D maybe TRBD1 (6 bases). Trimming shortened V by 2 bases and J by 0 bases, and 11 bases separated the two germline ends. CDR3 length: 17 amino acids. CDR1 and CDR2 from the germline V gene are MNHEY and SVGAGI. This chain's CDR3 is CASSYLDSYSGANVLTF. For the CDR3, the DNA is TGTGCCAGCAGTTACCTGGACAGTTACTCTGGGGCCAACGTCCTGACTTTC.

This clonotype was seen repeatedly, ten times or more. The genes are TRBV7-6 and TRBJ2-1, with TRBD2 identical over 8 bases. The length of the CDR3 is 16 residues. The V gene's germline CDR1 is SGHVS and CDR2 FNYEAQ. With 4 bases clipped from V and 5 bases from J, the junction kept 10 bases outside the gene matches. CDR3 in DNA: TGTGCCAGCAGCTCGGGTCGGGGGGGATTAAACAATGAGCAGTTCTTC. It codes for CASSSGRGGLNNEQFF.

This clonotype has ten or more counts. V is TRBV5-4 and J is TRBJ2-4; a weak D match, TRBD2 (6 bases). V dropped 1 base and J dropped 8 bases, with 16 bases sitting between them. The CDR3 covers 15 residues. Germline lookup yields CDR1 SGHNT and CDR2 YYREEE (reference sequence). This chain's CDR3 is CASSLNGVGGDIQYF. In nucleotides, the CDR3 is TGTGCCAGCAGCTTGAATGGAGTAGGAGGGGACATTCAGTACTTC.

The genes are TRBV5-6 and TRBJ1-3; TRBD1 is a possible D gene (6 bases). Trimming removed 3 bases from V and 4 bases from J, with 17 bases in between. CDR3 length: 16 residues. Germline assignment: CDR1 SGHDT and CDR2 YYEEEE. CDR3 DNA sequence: TGTGCCAGCAGCTCACCTCCCGGGGGCGCGGGAAACACCATATATTTT. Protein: CASSSPPGGAGNTIYF.

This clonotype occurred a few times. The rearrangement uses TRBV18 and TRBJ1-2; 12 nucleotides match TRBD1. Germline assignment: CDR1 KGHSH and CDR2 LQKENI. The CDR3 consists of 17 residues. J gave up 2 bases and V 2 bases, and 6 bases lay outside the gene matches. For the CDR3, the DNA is TGTGCCAGCTCACCAGGGACAGGGGGCGCGGGGAACTATGGCTACACCTTC. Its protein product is CASSPGTGGAGNYGYTF.

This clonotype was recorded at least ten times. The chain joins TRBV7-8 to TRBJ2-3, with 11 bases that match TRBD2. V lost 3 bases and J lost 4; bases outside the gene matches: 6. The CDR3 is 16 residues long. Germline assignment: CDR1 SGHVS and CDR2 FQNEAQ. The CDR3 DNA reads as TGTGCCAGCAGCTTCCAGACGACTAGCGGGGCAGATACGCAGTATTTT. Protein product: CASSFQTTSGADTQYF.

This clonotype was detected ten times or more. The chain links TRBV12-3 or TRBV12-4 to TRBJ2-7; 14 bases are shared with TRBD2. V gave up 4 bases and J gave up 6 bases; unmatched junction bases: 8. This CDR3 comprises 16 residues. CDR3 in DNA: TGTGCCAGCAGTTCCCCCGGGGGACTAGCGGGAGTCGAGCAGTACTTC. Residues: CASSSPGGLAGVEQYF.

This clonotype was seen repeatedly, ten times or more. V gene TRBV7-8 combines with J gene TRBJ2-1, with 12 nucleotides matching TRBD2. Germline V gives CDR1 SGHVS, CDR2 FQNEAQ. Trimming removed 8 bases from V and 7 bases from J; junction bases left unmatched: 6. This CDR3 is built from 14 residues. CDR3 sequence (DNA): TGTGCCAGCCGCCCTAGCGGGGGGGTAAATGAGCAGTTCTTC. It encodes CASRPSGGVNEQFF.

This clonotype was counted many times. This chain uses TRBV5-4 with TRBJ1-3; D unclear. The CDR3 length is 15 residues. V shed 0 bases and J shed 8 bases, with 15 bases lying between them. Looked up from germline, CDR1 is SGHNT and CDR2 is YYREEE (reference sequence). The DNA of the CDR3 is TGTGCCAGCAGCTTGGCACCTCCGCTGGATGACACCATATATTTT. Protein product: CASSLAPPLDDTIYF.

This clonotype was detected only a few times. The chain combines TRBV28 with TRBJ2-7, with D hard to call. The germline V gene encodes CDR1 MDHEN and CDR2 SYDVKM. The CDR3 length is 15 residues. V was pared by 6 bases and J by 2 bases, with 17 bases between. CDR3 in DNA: TGTGCCAGCAGCTCACCCTCTTTGAATACCTACGAGCAGTACTTC. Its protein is CASSSPSLNTYEQYF.

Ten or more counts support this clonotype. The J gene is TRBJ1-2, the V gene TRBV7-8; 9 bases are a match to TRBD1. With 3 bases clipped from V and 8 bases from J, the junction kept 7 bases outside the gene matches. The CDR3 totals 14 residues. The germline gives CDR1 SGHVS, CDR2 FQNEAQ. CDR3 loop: CASSFGTGSGGYTF. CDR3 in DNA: TGTGCCAGCAGCTTCGGGACAGGGTCGGGAGGCTACACCTTC.

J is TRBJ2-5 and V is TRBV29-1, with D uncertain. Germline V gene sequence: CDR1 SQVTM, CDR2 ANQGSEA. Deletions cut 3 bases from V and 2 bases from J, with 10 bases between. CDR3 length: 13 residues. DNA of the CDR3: TGCAGCGTTGATTGGGCTACACAAGAGACCCAGTACTTC. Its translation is CSVDWATQETQYF.

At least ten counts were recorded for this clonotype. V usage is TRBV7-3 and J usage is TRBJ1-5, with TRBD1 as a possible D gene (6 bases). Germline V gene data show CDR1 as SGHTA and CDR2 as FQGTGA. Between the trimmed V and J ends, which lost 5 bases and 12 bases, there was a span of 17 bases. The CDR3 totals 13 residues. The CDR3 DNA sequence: TGTGCCAGCAGCGGGGGCCCAGGGGAACGCCAGCATTTT. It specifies CASSGGPGERQHF.

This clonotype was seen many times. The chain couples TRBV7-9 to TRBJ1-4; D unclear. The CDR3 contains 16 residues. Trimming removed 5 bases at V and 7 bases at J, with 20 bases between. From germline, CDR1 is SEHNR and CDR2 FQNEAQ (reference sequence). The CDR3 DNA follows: TGTGCCAGCAGCCCCGGTGTATCGCCTCGGGGTGAAAAACTGTTTTTT. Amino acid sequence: CASSPGVSPRGEKLFF.

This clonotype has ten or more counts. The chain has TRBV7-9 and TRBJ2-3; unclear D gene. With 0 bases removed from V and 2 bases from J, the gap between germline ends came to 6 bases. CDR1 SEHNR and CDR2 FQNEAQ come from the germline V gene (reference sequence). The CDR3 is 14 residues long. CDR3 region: CASSLAAPTDTQYF. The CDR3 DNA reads TGTGCCAGCAGCTTAGCAGCCCCCACAGATACGCAGTATTTT.

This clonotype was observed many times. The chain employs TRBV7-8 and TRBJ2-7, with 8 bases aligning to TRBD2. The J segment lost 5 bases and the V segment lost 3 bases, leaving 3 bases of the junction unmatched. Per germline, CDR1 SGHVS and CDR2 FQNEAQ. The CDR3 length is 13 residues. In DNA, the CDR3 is TGTGCCAGCAGCTTGGGACTAGTGAACGAGCAGTACTTC. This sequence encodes CASSLGLVNEQYF.

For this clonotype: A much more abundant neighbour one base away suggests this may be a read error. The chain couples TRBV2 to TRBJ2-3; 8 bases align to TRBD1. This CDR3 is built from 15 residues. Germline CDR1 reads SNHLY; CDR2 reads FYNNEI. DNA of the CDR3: TGTGCCAGCAGGACAGGGGACTCCGGCACAGATGCGCAGTATTTT. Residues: CASRTGDSGTDAQYF.

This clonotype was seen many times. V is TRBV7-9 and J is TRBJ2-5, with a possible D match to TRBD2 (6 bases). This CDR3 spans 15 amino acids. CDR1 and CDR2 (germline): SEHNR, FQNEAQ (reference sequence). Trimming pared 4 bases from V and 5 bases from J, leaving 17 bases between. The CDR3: CASSSAGSGRETQYF. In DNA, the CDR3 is TGTGCCAGCAGCTCCGCCGGGTCGGGGAGGGAGACCCAGTACTTC.

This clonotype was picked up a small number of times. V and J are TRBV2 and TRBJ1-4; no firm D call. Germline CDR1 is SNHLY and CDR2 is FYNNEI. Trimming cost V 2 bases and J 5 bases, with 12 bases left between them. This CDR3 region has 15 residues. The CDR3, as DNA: TGTGCCAGCAGTGAAATGGGGTTAAAAAATGAAAAACTGTTTTTT. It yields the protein CASSEMGLKNEKLFF.

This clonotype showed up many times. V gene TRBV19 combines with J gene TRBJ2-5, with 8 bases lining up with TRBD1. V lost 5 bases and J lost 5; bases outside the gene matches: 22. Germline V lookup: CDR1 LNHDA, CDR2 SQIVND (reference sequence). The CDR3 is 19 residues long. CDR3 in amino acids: CASSPFLVLVAGGVETQYF. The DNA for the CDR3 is TGTGCCAGTAGTCCTTTTTTAGTCTTGGTGGCAGGGGGCGTTGAGACCCAGTACTTC.

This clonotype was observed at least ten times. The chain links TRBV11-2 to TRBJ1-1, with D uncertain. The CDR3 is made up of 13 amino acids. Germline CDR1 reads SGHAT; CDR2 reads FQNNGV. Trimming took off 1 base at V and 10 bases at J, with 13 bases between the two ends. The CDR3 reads CASSLVLEGVAFF. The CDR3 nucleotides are TGTGCCAGCAGCTTAGTACTGGAGGGAGTAGCTTTCTTT.

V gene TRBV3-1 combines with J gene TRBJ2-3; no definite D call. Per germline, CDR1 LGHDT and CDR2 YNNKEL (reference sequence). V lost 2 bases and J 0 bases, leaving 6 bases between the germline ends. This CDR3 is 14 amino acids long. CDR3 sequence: CASSQFQSTDTQYF. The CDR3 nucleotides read TGTGCCAGCAGCCAATTCCAAAGCACAGATACGCAGTATTTT.

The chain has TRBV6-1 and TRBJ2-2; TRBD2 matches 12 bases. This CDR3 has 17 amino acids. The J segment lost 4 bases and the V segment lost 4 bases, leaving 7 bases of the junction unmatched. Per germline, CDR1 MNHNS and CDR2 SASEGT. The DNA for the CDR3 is TGTGCCAGCAGTGTTACCGGGACTAGCGGGTTCACCGGGGAGCTGTTTTTT. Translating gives CASSVTGTSGFTGELFF.

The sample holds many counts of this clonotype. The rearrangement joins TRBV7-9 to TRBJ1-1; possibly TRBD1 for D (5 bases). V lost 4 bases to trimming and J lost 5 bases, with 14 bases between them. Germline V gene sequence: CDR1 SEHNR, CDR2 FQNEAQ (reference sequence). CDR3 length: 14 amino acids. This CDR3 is CASSSIQGRTEAFF. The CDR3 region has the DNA TGTGCCAGCAGCTCGATCCAGGGCCGGACTGAAGCTTTCTTT.

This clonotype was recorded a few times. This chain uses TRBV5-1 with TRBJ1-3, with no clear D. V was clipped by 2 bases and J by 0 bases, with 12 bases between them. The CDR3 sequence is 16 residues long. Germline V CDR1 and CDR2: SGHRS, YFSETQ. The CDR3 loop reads CASSFGVGDSGNTIYF. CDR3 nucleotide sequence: TGCGCCAGCAGCTTCGGTGTCGGGGACTCTGGAAACACCATATATTTT.

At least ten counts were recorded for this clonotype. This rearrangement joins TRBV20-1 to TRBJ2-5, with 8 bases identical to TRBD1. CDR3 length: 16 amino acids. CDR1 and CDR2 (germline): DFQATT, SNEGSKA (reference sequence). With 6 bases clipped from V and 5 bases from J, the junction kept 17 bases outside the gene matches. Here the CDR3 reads CSAGPSDREGWETQYF. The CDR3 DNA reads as TGCAGTGCGGGGCCGTCGGACAGGGAAGGGTGGGAGACCCAGTACTTC.

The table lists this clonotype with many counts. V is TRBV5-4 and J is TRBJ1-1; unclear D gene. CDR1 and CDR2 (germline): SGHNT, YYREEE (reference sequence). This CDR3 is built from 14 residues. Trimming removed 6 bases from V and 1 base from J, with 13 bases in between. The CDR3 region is CASMGREGNTEAFF. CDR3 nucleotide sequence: TGTGCCAGCATGGGGAGGGAGGGGAACACTGAAGCTTTCTTT.

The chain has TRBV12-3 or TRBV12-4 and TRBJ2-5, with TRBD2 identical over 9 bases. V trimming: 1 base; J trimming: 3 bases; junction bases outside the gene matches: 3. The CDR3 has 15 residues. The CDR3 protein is CASSLVSSGEETQYF. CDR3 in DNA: TGTGCCAGCAGTTTAGTGTCTAGCGGGGAAGAGACCCAGTACTTC.

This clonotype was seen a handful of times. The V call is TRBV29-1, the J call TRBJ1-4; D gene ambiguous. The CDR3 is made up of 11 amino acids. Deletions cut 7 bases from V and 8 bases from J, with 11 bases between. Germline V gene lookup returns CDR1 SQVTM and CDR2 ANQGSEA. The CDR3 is CSASGGEKLFF. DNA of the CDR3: TGCAGCGCCTCGGGCGGCGAAAAACTGTTTTTT.

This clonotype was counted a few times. CDR3 loop: CASRGQFNQPQHF. The DNA of the CDR3 is TGTGCCAGTAGGGGACAGTTCAACCAGCCCCAGCATTTT. The rearrangement joins TRBV19 to TRBJ1-5; 7 bases fit TRBD1. CDR1 and CDR2 from the germline V gene are LNHDA and SQIVND (reference sequence). V trimming: 6 bases; J trimming: 7 bases; junction bases outside the gene matches: 6. The CDR3 extends over 13 amino acids.

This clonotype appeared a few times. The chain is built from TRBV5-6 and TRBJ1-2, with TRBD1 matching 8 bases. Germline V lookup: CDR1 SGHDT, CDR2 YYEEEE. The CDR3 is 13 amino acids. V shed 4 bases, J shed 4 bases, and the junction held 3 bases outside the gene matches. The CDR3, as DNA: TGTGCCAGCAGCGGGACAGGACGCTATGGCTACACCTTC. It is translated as CASSGTGRYGYTF.